Presented here are 28 T cell receptor beta chains from one specimen sequenced in a study of shared clonotypes between healthy human individuals (dated by TCRdb to about 2020). The library was prepared using the immunoSEQ multiplex PCR assay. The clones in this table, taken by TCRdb from immuneACCESS, are in-frame only. Not every clone is retained; where verified, under half of the shortfall comes from an unresolved V gene, and the cause of the rest is unknown. The sample contains about 640,000 clones, more than 70% of them found a single time. The ten top clones hold around 1.8% of the sample. Sequencing used memory CD4+ T cells sorted from blood. What the cell subset or site label conveys for this sample: CD45RA-negative fraction. All receptors derive from a woman in her 30s in good health.

J is TRBJ1-1 and V is TRBV7-2, with 9 bases lining up with TRBD1. CDR1 and CDR2 (germline): SGHTA, FQGNSA. There are 15 residues in the CDR3. Trimming at V came to 5 bases and at J to 2 bases, leaving 6 bases not matched to a gene. CDR3 amino acids: CASSLQDRGNTEAFF. The CDR3 DNA follows: TGTGCCAGCAGCCTCCAGGACAGGGGTAACACTGAAGCTTTCTTT.

The V gene is TRBV5-1, the J gene TRBJ2-3; D is possibly TRBD1 (6 bases). V lost 4 bases and J 9 bases, leaving 18 bases between the germline ends. CDR1 and CDR2 from the germline V gene are SGHRS and YFSETQ. This CDR3 has 14 amino acids. The DNA of the CDR3 is TGCGCCAGCAGCCCCTCTGCAGGACAGCGAACGCAGTATTTT. Protein product: CASSPSAGQRTQYF.

This chain joins TRBV6-1 and TRBJ2-3; TRBD2 aligns across 7 bases. Germline-derived CDR1 and CDR2 are MNHNS and SASEGT. V was clipped by 11 bases and J by 4 bases; unmatched bases: 6. CDR3 length: 12 residues. CDR3 residues: CAGREEADTQYF. Here the CDR3 DNA reads TGTGCCGGTCGGGAGGAGGCAGATACGCAGTATTTT.

The rearrangement links TRBV19 to TRBJ2-3; D may be TRBD1 (6 bases). Germline V CDR1 and CDR2: LNHDA, SQIVND (reference sequence). This CDR3 contains 16 residues. V lost 7 bases and J 0 bases, leaving 17 bases between the germline ends. The CDR3 coding sequence is TGTGCCAGTAATAAAGGACAGTCACCTAGCACAGATACGCAGTATTTT. It yields the protein CASNKGQSPSTDTQYF.

The J gene is TRBJ2-5, the V gene TRBV5-5; 11 bases map to TRBD2. The trim removed 4 bases at V and 2 bases at J, leaving 4 bases unmatched. CDR3 length equals 15 residues. The V gene's germline CDR1 is SGHKS and CDR2 YYEKEE (reference sequence). CDR3 in DNA: TGTGCCAGCAGCATACTAGCGGGAGATCAAGAGACCCAGTACTTC. Translating it yields CASSILAGDQETQYF.

This clone occurred a few times. The J gene is TRBJ2-5, the V gene TRBV4-2; either TRBD1 or TRBD2 may supply D (6 bases each). With 1 base removed from V and 5 bases from J, the gap between germline ends came to 17 bases. Germline CDR1 and CDR2: LGHNA and YNFKEQ. The CDR3 is made up of 16 amino acids. This CDR3 is CASSQVGGLGMETQYF. The CDR3 region has the DNA TGTGCCAGCAGCCAAGTAGGGGGGCTGGGTATGGAGACCCAGTACTTC.

This chain connects TRBV5-4 to TRBJ2-5, with TRBD2 identical over 14 bases. CDR3 length: 16 residues. CDR1 is SGHNT, CDR2 YYREEE, per germline (reference sequence). The V and J ends lost 4 bases and 5 bases, in that order; junction bases with no gene match: 7. The CDR3 nucleotides are TGTGCCAGCAGCCCTCGGACTAGCGGGAGGTTGGAGACCCAGTACTTC. Protein: CASSPRTSGRLETQYF. Using reference TRBV5-4 and TRBJ2-5 for the parts outside the CDR3, the full variable domain is ETGVTQSPTHLIKTRGQQVTLRCSSQSGHNTVSWYQQALGQGPQFIFQYYREEENGRGNFPPRFSGLQFPNYSSELNVNALELDDSALYLCASSPRTSGRLETQYFGPGTRLLVL.

Note on this clone: The junction does not match germline at one end; this may be a read error. The chain is built from TRBV2 and TRBJ2-2; D gene uncertain. CDR3 length: 15 residues. Germline V lookup: CDR1 SNHLY, CDR2 FYNNEI. CDR3 loop: CARSVSSFDTGELFF. CDR3 nucleotides: TGTGCCAGGAGTGTAAGTTCTTTTGACACCGGGGAGCTGTTTTTT.

The chain uses TRBV7-7 and TRBJ2-2, with D uncertain. The CDR3 has 14 amino acids. Looked up from germline, CDR1 is SSHAT and CDR2 is FNYEAQ (reference sequence). The V end lost 6 bases, the J end lost 3 bases, and 11 bases lay between the germline ends. CDR3 in DNA: TGTGCCAGCAGAACAAATACTCACACCGGGGAGCTGTTTTTT. This sequence encodes CASRTNTHTGELFF.

The rearrangement uses TRBV19 and TRBJ2-3; D perhaps matches TRBD2 (6 bases). The V end was cut by 6 bases, the J end by 0 bases, with 7 bases between. The germline V gene has CDR1 LNHDA and CDR2 SQIVND (reference sequence). The CDR3 runs 13 residues. The CDR3 loop reads CASRRESTDTQYF. Here the CDR3 DNA reads TGTGCCAGTAGACGGGAGAGCACAGATACGCAGTATTTT.

The chain combines TRBV19 with TRBJ1-5, with D perhaps matching TRBD1 (5 bases). CDR3 length: 13 residues. Trimming removed 6 bases at V and 9 bases at J, with 15 bases between. Germline assignment: CDR1 LNHDA and CDR2 SQIVND (reference sequence). The CDR3: CASSPGTTRPQHF. Written as DNA, the CDR3 is TGTGCCAGTAGCCCCGGGACGACGAGGCCCCAGCATTTT.

The V gene is TRBV5-5, the J gene TRBJ1-5; 7 positions match TRBD1. CDR3 length: 16 amino acids. V was clipped by 1 base and J by 1 base; unmatched bases: 5. Per germline, CDR1 SGHKS and CDR2 YYEKEE (reference sequence). The CDR3 region is CASSLTSGGSNQPQHF. DNA of the CDR3: TGTGCCAGCAGCTTGACGTCAGGGGGGAGCAATCAGCCCCAGCATTTT.

The rearrangement uses TRBV6-1 and TRBJ1-5; TRBD1 aligns across 8 bases. The CDR3 loop spans 15 amino acids. With 5 bases clipped from V and 7 bases from J, the junction kept 10 bases outside the gene matches. Germline CDR1 is MNHNS and CDR2 is SASEGT. Here the CDR3 DNA reads TGTGCCAGCAGTCCCCTAGGACAGGGAGGGCAGCCCCAGCATTTT. This translates into CASSPLGQGGQPQHF.

This chain links TRBV25-1 with TRBJ2-1; TRBD1 matches at 10 bases. The V and J ends lost 3 bases and 9 bases, in that order; junction bases with no gene match: 8. In germline, CDR1 is MGHDK, CDR2 SYGVNS. This CDR3 spans 15 amino acids. CDR3 loop: CASSDSRQGAGEQFF. The CDR3 DNA follows: TGTGCCAGCAGTGATAGTCGACAGGGGGCAGGTGAGCAGTTCTTC.

This sequence joins TRBV6-5 and TRBJ2-7, with 10 bases aligning to TRBD2. CDR3 length: 14 amino acids. After removal of 6 bases from V and 2 bases from J, the junction contained 4 bases not matched to a gene. Germline V lookup: CDR1 MNHEY, CDR2 SVGAGI. This CDR3 reads CASSNSGRPYEQYF. In nucleotides, the CDR3 is TGTGCCAGCAGCAATAGCGGGAGGCCCTACGAGCAGTACTTC.

The gene calls are TRBV7-8 and TRBJ1-4; D gene uncertain. There are 13 residues in the CDR3. Germline V CDR1 and CDR2: SGHVS, FQNEAQ. Trimming left V 1 base short and J 10 bases short, with 10 bases between. The CDR3 loop is CASSLGVSGKLFF. CDR3 DNA sequence: TGTGCCAGCAGCTTAGGGGTCTCTGGAAAACTGTTTTTT.

The chain recombines TRBV7-8 with TRBJ1-5; D is unresolved. V lost 2 bases and J 3 bases, leaving 11 bases between the germline ends. This CDR3 has 15 residues. Germline V gives CDR1 SGHVS, CDR2 FQNEAQ. The CDR3 DNA sequence: TGTGCCAGCAGCTTACCTGCAGGTCACAATCAGCCCCAGCATTTT. Translating it yields CASSLPAGHNQPQHF.

The gene calls are TRBV10-1 and TRBJ1-2; maybe TRBD1 (5 bases). This CDR3 region has 14 residues. The germline gives CDR1 WNHNN, CDR2 SYGVQD (reference sequence). V lost 2 bases and J 4 bases, leaving 11 bases between the germline ends. The CDR3 nucleotides read TGCGCCAGCAGTGAGCGGAGGGGTAGCTATGGCTACACCTTC. This gives the protein CASSERRGSYGYTF.

The chain carries TRBV7-7 and TRBJ2-2; a weak D match, TRBD1 (6 bases). The V gene's germline CDR1 is SSHAT and CDR2 FNYEAQ (reference sequence). The CDR3 has 17 residues. V shed 4 bases and J shed 6 bases, with 21 bases lying between them. In nucleotides, the CDR3 is TGTGCCAGCAGCTGGGATCACAGGGCGTCCGGGTCCGGGGAGCTGTTTTTT. Its translation is CASSWDHRASGSGELFF.

The rearrangement joins TRBV5-1 to TRBJ1-1; 8 bases fit TRBD1. V trimming: 0 bases; J trimming: 4 bases; junction bases outside the gene matches: 11. This CDR3 is 17 amino acids long. CDR1 and CDR2 (germline): SGHRS, YFSETQ. CDR3 sequence reads: CASSLGQGYISGTEAFF. CDR3 in DNA: TGCGCCAGCAGCTTGGGACAGGGGTATATTTCGGGCACTGAAGCTTTCTTT.

Points on this clone: This clone may be a read error of a much larger clone one base away. Other DNA sequences in this sample translate to the same CDR3. V usage is TRBV5-6 and J usage is TRBJ2-3; D not certain. The germline V gene has CDR1 SGHDT and CDR2 YYEEEE. This CDR3 has 11 amino acids. The V gene lost 0 bases and the J gene lost 5 bases, with 1 base spanning the gap. CDR3 nucleotide sequence: TGTGCCAGCAGCTTGGGAGATACGCAGTATTTT. Translated, it gives CASSLGDTQYF.

The chain recombines TRBV5-6 with TRBJ2-7, with 7 bases identical to TRBD2. CDR1 is SGHDT, CDR2 YYEEEE, per germline. V lost 1 base, J lost 6 bases, and 13 bases stayed unmatched. The CDR3 totals 16 residues. The CDR3 region has the DNA TGTGCCAGCAGCTTGTTGTCCGTGAGCGGGATTACCGAGCAGTACTTC. It is translated as CASSLLSVSGITEQYF.

The chain has TRBV9 and TRBJ2-1; 8 nucleotides align to TRBD2. CDR3 length: 17 residues. Germline V gene sequence: CDR1 SGDLS, CDR2 YYNGEE. J gave up 3 bases and V 0 bases, and 8 bases lay outside the gene matches. CDR3 amino acids: CASSVVGAGGGYNEQFF. The CDR3 DNA is TGTGCCAGCAGCGTAGTAGGGGCGGGAGGAGGCTACAATGAGCAGTTCTTC. Full variable domain (rest looked up from reference TRBV9 and TRBJ2-1): DSGVTQTPKHLITATGQRVTLRCSPRSGDLSVYWYQQSLDQGLQFLIQYYNGEERAKGNILERFSAQQFPDLHSELNLSSLELGDSALYFCASSVVGAGGGYNEQFFGPGTRLTVL.

This clone was recorded only once. The chain links TRBV6-5 to TRBJ2-2; 9 positions match TRBD1. Trimming cost V 2 bases and J 9 bases; bases outside gene matches: 7. The CDR3 runs 15 residues. The V gene's germline CDR1 is MNHEY and CDR2 SVGAGI. CDR3 residues: CASSYRTGDFWELFF. The CDR3 DNA reads TGTGCCAGCAGTTACAGGACAGGGGACTTCTGGGAGCTGTTTTTT.

The genes are TRBV4-1 and TRBJ2-4; D gene uncertain. The CDR3 is made up of 17 amino acids. Trimming pared 4 bases from V and 6 bases from J, leaving 22 bases between. Germline assignment: CDR1 MGHRA and CDR2 YSYEKL. The CDR3 loop is CASSREGSVDPPNIQYF. In nucleotides, the CDR3 is TGCGCCAGCAGCCGGGAAGGGTCCGTTGACCCCCCAAACATTCAGTACTTC.

The chain's CDR3 is CASSERQESYEQYF. The CDR3 nucleotides are TGTGCCAGCAGCGAACGCCAGGAATCCTACGAGCAGTACTTC. The chain links TRBV11-2 to TRBJ2-7; no clear D gene. Trimming took 5 bases from V and 1 from J, leaving 12 bases between them. Germline CDR1 is SGHAT and CDR2 is FQNNGV. The CDR3 loop spans 14 amino acids. The full variable domain, with the rest looked up from reference TRBV11-2 and TRBJ2-7, is EAGVAQSPRYKIIEKRQSVAFWCNPISGHATLYWYQQILGQGPKLLIQFQNNGVVDDSQLPKDRFSAERLKGVDSTLKIQPAKLEDSAVYLCASSERQESYEQYFGPGTRLTVT.

The CDR3 DNA sequence: TGTGCCAGCAAACCACCAGGACCCAACATTCAGTACTTC. Residues: CASKPPGPNIQYF. The chain employs TRBV2 and TRBJ2-4; D not resolved. The CDR3 loop spans 13 amino acids. The germline V gene encodes CDR1 SNHLY and CDR2 FYNNEI. The V gene lost 7 bases and the J gene lost 7 bases, with 14 bases spanning the gap.

The chain carries TRBV9 and TRBJ2-2; tentatively, D is TRBD1 (5 bases). This CDR3 is built from 17 residues. The V gene's germline CDR1 is SGDLS and CDR2 YYNGEE. V lost 2 bases, J lost 6 bases, and 20 bases lay in between. Here the CDR3 DNA reads TGTGCCAGCAGCGTCCACCTGGGGCAGGAGCGTGCCGGGGAGCTGTTTTTT. Encoded protein: CASSVHLGQERAGELFF. The complete variable domain, with remaining parts taken from reference TRBV9 and TRBJ2-2, reads DSGVTQTPKHLITATGQRVTLRCSPRSGDLSVYWYQQSLDQGLQFLIQYYNGEERAKGNILERFSAQQFPDLHSELNLSSLELGDSALYFCASSVHLGQERAGELFFGEGSRLTVL.